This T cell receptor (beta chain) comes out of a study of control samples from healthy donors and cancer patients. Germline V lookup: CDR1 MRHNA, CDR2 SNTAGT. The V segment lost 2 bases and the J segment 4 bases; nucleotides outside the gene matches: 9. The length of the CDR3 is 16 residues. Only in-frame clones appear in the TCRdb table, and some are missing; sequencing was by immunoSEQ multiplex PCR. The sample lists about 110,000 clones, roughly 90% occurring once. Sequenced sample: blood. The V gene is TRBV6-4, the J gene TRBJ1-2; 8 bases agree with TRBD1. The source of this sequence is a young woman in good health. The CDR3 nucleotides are TGTGCCAGCAGTGACCAACGGACAGGGAGGACCTATGGCTACACCTTC. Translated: CASSDQRTGRTYGYTF.